This is a list of T cell receptor beta chains from one sample in a study of T cells in tuberculosis. Repertoires were generated with immunoSEQ multiplex PCR, while TCRdb's copy carries only in-frame clones and drops some. The table records about 34,000 clones, 80% to 95% of them present only once. The sequenced material came from PBMCs. These TCRs come from a donor between 5 and 29 years old with latent tuberculosis or without tuberculosis infection. CDR3s include the opening cysteine and the closing phenylalanine or tryptophan. A D gene is named only where the DNA matches it firmly. Rows may omit the clone size; those that give it use once, few, many or a size class.

J gene,V gene,D gene,clone size,CDR3 DNA,CDR3 protein
TRBJ2-3,TRBV7-2,-,-,TGTGCCAGCAGCTTGGGCTCATGGGCAGATACGCAGTATTTT,CASSLGSWADTQYF
TRBJ2-1,TRBV6-4,TRBD2,-,TGTGCCAGCAGTGACTCGGATAGCGGGAGTAAGGAGCAGTTCTTC,CASSDSDSGSKEQFF
TRBJ2-2,TRBV14,-,few,TGTGCCAGCAGCCAAGGATGGGGAAGCGGTGACACCGGGGAGCTGTTTTTT,CASSQGWGSGDTGELFF
TRBJ2-6,TRBV5-4,-,-,TGTGCCAGCAGCTTGGTATCTGGGGCCAACGTCCTGACTTTC,CASSLVSGANVLTF
TRBJ2-7,TRBV4-3,TRBD2,once,TGCGCCAGCAGCCAAGTGCGGACTAGCTGGTACGAGCAGTACTTC,CASSQVRTSWYEQYF
TRBJ1-6,TRBV2,-,-,TGTGCCAGCAGCACCCCCGGGGGGGGAAATTCCTATAATTCACCCCTCCACTTT,CASSTPGGGNSYNSPLHF
TRBJ2-2,TRBV11-3,TRBD1,-,TGTGCCAGCAGCCCGGGACAGGGGGACACCGGGGAGCTGTTTTTT,CASSPGQGDTGELFF
TRBJ2-5,TRBV6-1,TRBD2,-,TGTGCCAGCAGCACTAGCGGACGAGAGACCCAGTACTTC,CASSTSGRETQYF
TRBJ1-2,TRBV2,TRBD1,-,TGTGCCAGCAGTCTTGAGGGGACAGGGGGGAGCTATGGCTACACCTTC,CASSLEGTGGSYGYTF
TRBJ2-1,TRBV18,TRBD2,-,TGTGCCAGCTCCGGGACTAGCGGGGGACCTGAGCAGTTCTTC,CASSGTSGGPEQFF
TRBJ2-7,TRBV18,TRBD2,-,TGTGCCAGCTCACAAGGACTAGCGCTCCCAACCTACGAGCAGTACTTC,CASSQGLALPTYEQYF
TRBJ2-1,TRBV5-4,-,-,TGTGCCATTATCGCGGGTCGGTACAATGAGCAGTTCTTC,CAIIAGRYNEQFF
TRBJ1-1,TRBV5-1,-,-,TGCGCCAGCAGCTTGGGCAGTTTGAACACTGAAGCTTTCTTT,CASSLGSLNTEAFF
TRBJ2-7,TRBV7-2,-,-,TGTGCCAGCAGCTTGAGGGTCTTTGGCGAGCAGTACTTC,CASSLRVFGEQYF
TRBJ2-2,TRBV19,TRBD1,-,TGTGCCAGTAGTATGCGACAGGGGGCTGGCACCGGGGAGCTGTTTTTT,CASSMRQGAGTGELFF
TRBJ1-1,TRBV18,-,few,TGTGCCAGCTCTAGAGTTAACACTGAAGCTTTCTTT,CASSRVNTEAFF
TRBJ2-7,TRBV7-9,-,-,TGTGCCAGCAGTGGCGGAAGGGAGCCTTACGAGCAGTACTTC,CASSGGREPYEQYF
TRBJ1-6,TRBV6-5,-,-,TGTGCCAGCAGTTACCAGGACACAAACTATAATTCACCCCTCCACTTT,CASSYQDTNYNSPLHF
TRBJ1-1,TRBV28,-,-,TGTGCCAGCAGTCCCCATGGGAGCCTGGCTTTCTTT,CASSPHGSLAFF
TRBJ1-1,TRBV11-2,-,-,TGTGCCAGCAGCTTAGCGTCAGTGAACACTGAAGCTTTCTTT,CASSLASVNTEAFF
TRBJ2-3,TRBV27,-,-,TGTGCCAGCAGTTTGACTCCCTGGGGCACAGATACGCAGTATTTT,CASSLTPWGTDTQYF
TRBJ1-4,TRBV6-5,-,-,TGTGCCAGCAGTTCTCGGGGAGCCCCGAATGAAAAACTGTTTTTT,CASSSRGAPNEKLFF
TRBJ2-3,TRBV6-5,TRBD1,once,TGTGCCAGCAGTTACCTCCGGACAGGGGAGGCAGATACGCAGTATTTT,CASSYLRTGEADTQYF
TRBJ1-4,TRBV19,-,-,TGTGCCAGTACCGCAGACAGGTTTAATGAAAAACTGTTTTTT,CASTADRFNEKLFF
TRBJ2-3,TRBV20-1,-,few,TGCAGTGCTAGAGATAAAGATACGCAGTATTTT,CSARDKDTQYF
TRBJ1-1,TRBV9,TRBD1,-,TGTGCCAGCAGCGCAAGTCTGTGGGGACAGGACACTGAAGCTTTCTTT,CASSASLWGQDTEAFF
TRBJ1-4,TRBV28,TRBD1,-,TGTGCCAGCAGGTATCCGGGACAGTATGAAAAACTGTTTTTT,CASRYPGQYEKLFF
TRBJ1-2,TRBV28,-,-,TGTGCCAGCAGTTTCTCTCCGGGCAGGGGTGACTATGGCTACACCTTC,CASSFSPGRGDYGYTF
TRBJ2-7,TRBV19,TRBD1,-,TGTGCCAGTAGTATCGTGGGACAGAACTACGAGCAGTACTTC,CASSIVGQNYEQYF
TRBJ1-1,TRBV25-1,TRBD1,-,TGTGCCAGCAGTAGGGGCGGGACAGGGAACACTGAAGCTTTCTTT,CASSRGGTGNTEAFF